This TCR beta chain was sequenced during a study of OX40 agonist ivuxolimab in advanced cancers. In the study overall: The costimulatory receptor OX40 (CD134) was targeted by ivuxolimab, a fully human IgG2 agonistic monoclonal antibody. Among the approximately 50 dose-escalation patients, around 19 had hepatocellular carcinoma, approximately 15 melanoma, 9 renal cell carcinoma and 9 head and neck cancer. A male proportion of roughly 80% and a mean age of 60 years, ranging from 23 to 79, were recorded for the dose-escalation cohort. Partial responses occurred in three dose-escalation patients, of whom one had hepatocellular carcinoma and two had cutaneous melanoma. Intravenous ivuxolimab was administered to patients every 2 weeks at six dose levels: 0.01, 0.1, 0.3, 1.5, 3 and 10 mg/kg. Prior anti-PD-1, anti-PD-L1 or anti-CTLA-4 therapy was permitted, and approximately 40% of dose-escalation patients had received checkpoint inhibitors. Peripheral TCRbeta sequencing aimed to test whether ivuxolimab altered TCR sequence diversity and caused clonal T-cell expansion. The paper reports the monotherapy dose-escalation portion (N of about 50 patients) of the phase I ivuxolimab trial. Findings and caveats that apply to the study as a whole: The antigen specificity of the peripheral T cells that underwent clonal expansion was not determined. At doses of 0.1 to 3.0 mg/kg, clonal expansion of both CD4+ and CD8+ blood T cells was observed from baseline to week 6. After ivuxolimab, CD8+ T cells had more expanded clones than CD4+ T cells on average. Low levels of normalized T-cell clonal expansion were also seen in some patients who did not respond. In partial responders in the 0.1-3.0 mg/kg groups, normalized peripheral clonal expansion was found to be among the lowest, especially among CD8+ T cells.

Trimming removed 4 bases from V and 2 bases from J; the gene matches leave 4 bases unexplained. Inclusive of the bounding cysteine and phenylalanine, the CDR3 is 16 residues long. Kept here is only the CDR3 DNA, which spans 48 bases and is read in frame from base 1. CDR1 and CDR2, per the germline V gene (reference sequence), are SGHNT and YYREEE. The trial excluded patients who had a history of autoimmune disease or were on systemic immunosuppression. Peripheral blood for TCR sequencing was drawn from every dose cohort at baseline, at cycle 4 day 1 and at cycle 7 day 1. The samples were taken from a phase I, first-in-human, multicenter, open-label dose-escalation trial of ivuxolimab. Adults with locally advanced or metastatic melanoma, renal cell carcinoma, hepatocellular carcinoma or head and neck squamous cell carcinoma were enrolled in the trial. Before TCR sequencing, CD4+ and CD8+ T cells were separately sorted from peripheral blood.

As regards this clone: Its antigen is still unknown. No much larger clonotype is one base removed from it; base qualities were not supplied.

For sequencing of the TCRbeta CDR3 region, genomic DNA was extracted from the sorted cells. TCRbeta CDR3 regions were sequenced using the immunoSEQ Assay. The table comes from immuneACCESS by way of TCRdb, which keeps in-frame sequences with V and J called. Part of the clones is missing from these tables; in studies checked, under half for an unresolved V gene and the rest for unknown reasons. The sample data list 16,000 or so clones, and about 88% of these were observed just once. Together, the top ten hold roughly 4% of the sample. This sequence was found in an adult with an advanced solid tumor such as melanoma, head and neck, liver or kidney cancer. This receptor chain uses TRBV5-4 and TRBJ2-2; TRBD2 agrees with 11 junctional bases. This sample comprised CD4+ or CD8+ T cells sorted from blood, obtained in a trial of the OX40 agonist ivuxolimab. The CDR3 has the sequence CASSPGTSGNTGELFF. The DNA sequence follows: TGTGCCAGCAGCCCTGGGACTAGCGGAAACACCGGGGAGCTGTTTTTT.